Described below is a single T cell receptor beta chain sequence and its context. This CDR3 is 13 amino acids long. Trimming removed 5 bases from V and 7 bases from J; junction bases left unmatched: 6. Germline CDR1 and CDR2: GTSNPN and SVGIG (reference sequence). The protocol was immunoSEQ multiplex PCR, while the TCRdb copy is restricted to in-frame clones and leaves out a portion. The sample holds 22,000 or so clones, just under 95% seen once. Blood CD4+ CD25-low CD127-high conventional T cells supplied the genomic DNA template. This entry is derived from a study of regulatory and conventional T cells in RAG deficiency. The sample also formed part of further work on regulatory T cells. As that report states: The primer mix had 52 TRBV and 13 TRBJ primers.

This TCR derives from a human donor in good health. The chain carries TRBV30 and TRBJ2-1, with 9 bases aligning to TRBD1. Sequences were obtained from CD4+ T cells sorted from blood. The CDR3 is CAWGTGLLNEQFF. The CDR3 DNA follows: TGTGCCTGGGGGACAGGGCTTTTGAATGAGCAGTTCTTC. The full variable domain, with the rest looked up from reference TRBV30 and TRBJ2-1, is SQTIHQWPATLVQPVGSPLSLECTVEGTSNPNLYWYRQAAGRGLQLLFYSVGIGQISSEVPQNLSASRPQDRQFILSSKKLLLSDSGFYLCAWGTGLLNEQFFGPGTRLTVL.